The clone carrying this T cell receptor beta chain was seen only a few times. Its antigen remains unknown. These data originate in a study of T-cell reconstitution after alpha-beta-depleted transplantation in children. The study, taken as a whole, reports: From newly produced T cells came most of the T-cell counts and diversity one year after transplant. Surviving recipient T cells and thymic progenitors accounted for the high day-60 TCRbeta diversity observed in some patients. Reportedly, roughly two months post-transplant, alpha-beta T cells arose from several hundred expanded graft clones.

The library targeted TCRbeta and was prepared with unique molecular identifiers. TCRdb called the PCR reads again in MiXCR, with one record for every CDR3 protein. The sample has fewer than 750,000 distinct CDR3 sequences; more than 20% are singletons. The source of this sequence is a boy under two years old who had a stem cell transplant for acute myeloid leukemia, so the T cells may come from the graft donor. The specimen comprised PBMCs, mostly from graft donor cells, sampled 360 days after TCRalphabeta/CD19-depleted stem cell transplant.

CDR3 region: CASSPSGGREFYEQFF. CDR3 coding DNA: TGTGCCAGCAGCCCGAGTGGGGGACGGGAGTTCTATGAGCAGTTCTTC. V usage is TRBV11-3 and J usage is TRBJ2-1, with a tentative D call TRBD2 (6 bases). Trimming took 5 bases from V and 8 from J, leaving 22 bases between them. The CDR3 loop spans 16 amino acids. Germline CDR1 SGHNT, CDR2 YENEEA.